This T cell receptor (beta chain) originates from a study of T cells after yellow fever vaccination. TCRdb reprocessed the 5' RACE reads with MiXCR, giving one entry per CDR3 protein. The sample records approximately 300,000 distinct CDR3 sequences, around 13% being singletons. Germline loops: CDR1 SSHAT, CDR2 FNYEAQ (reference sequence). This CDR3 is 16 amino acids long. Overall study findings and caveats: Clones from primary vaccination mostly reappeared after the booster (96% CD4, around 90% CD8). Although the secondary response was weaker, it peaked faster, at day 5 versus 15.

Regarding this clonotype: Its antigen is currently unknown. Mismatch with germline at one junction end may stem from a read error.

V is TRBV7-7 and J is TRBJ2-1; 11 nucleotides align to TRBD2. The sample consisted of CD4+ T cells sorted from PBMCs, taken 45 days after the yellow fever booster vaccination. The clonotype originates from a man aged 25-45 years who received the YFV17D yellow fever vaccine. The CDR3 sequence is CASSPGVAGGLNEQFF. In DNA form, the CDR3 reads TGTGCTAGCAGCCCCGGGGTAGCGGGAGGGTTGAATGAGCAGTTCTTC.